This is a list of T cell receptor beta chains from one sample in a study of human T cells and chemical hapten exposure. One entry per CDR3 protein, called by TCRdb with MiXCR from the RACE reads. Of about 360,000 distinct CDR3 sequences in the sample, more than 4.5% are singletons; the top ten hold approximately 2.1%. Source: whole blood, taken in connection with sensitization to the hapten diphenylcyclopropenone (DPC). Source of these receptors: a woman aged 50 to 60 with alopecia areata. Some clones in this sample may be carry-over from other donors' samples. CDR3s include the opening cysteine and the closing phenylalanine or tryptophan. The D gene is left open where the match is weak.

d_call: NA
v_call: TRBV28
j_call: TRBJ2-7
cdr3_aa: CASSALALRNEQYF

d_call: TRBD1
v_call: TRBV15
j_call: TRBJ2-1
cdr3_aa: CATSKGQGTEQFF

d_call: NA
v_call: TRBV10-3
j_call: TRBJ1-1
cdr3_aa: CAIRQPNTEAFF

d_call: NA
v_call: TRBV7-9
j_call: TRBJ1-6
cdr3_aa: CASSPRQNEALHF

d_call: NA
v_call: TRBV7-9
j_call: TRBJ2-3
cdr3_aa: CASSSLTGLSDTQYF

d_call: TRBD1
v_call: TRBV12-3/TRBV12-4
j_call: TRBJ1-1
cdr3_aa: CASTLAGGDPEAFF

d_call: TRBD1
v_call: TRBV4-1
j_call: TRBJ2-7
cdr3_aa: CASSQVLQGAYEQYF

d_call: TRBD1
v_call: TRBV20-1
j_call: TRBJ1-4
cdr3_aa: CSAGGQLNEKLFF

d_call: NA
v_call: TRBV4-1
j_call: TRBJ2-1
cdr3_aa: CASSQDRDTYNEQFF

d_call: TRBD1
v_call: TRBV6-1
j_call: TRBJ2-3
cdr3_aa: CASIIGQGLTDTQYF